These 27 T cell receptor beta chains were sequenced from one sample in a study of OX40 agonist ivuxolimab in advanced cancers. TCRdb's copy holds only in-frame clones and misses some; the assay was immunoSEQ multiplex PCR. The data contain 95,000 or so clones, about 91% of them singletons. This material consisted of CD4+ or CD8+ T cells sorted from blood, taken in a trial of the OX40 agonist ivuxolimab. The receptors originated from an adult with an advanced solid tumor such as melanoma, head and neck, liver or kidney cancer.

The chain carries TRBV6-5 and TRBJ2-3, with D uncertain. With 5 bases removed from V and 7 bases from J, the gap between germline ends came to 13 bases. The CDR3 consists of 13 residues. Germline-derived CDR1 and CDR2 are MNHEY and SVGAGI. The CDR3 sequence is CASSPGRWNTQYF. In DNA form, the CDR3 reads TGTGCCAGCAGTCCCGGGCGGTGGAATACGCAGTATTTT.

The J gene is TRBJ1-6, the V gene TRBV18, with 8 bases fitting TRBD1. J gave up 0 bases and V 5 bases, and 15 bases lay outside the gene matches. The germline V gene encodes CDR1 KGHSH and CDR2 LQKENI. The CDR3 sequence is 20 residues long. The CDR3 is CASSAKSGTGVSSYNSPLHF. CDR3 nucleotides: TGTGCCAGCTCAGCAAAATCCGGGACAGGAGTTAGCTCCTATAATTCACCCCTCCACTTT.

As for this clone: Relative to the germline gene, one junction end is altered; a read error may explain this. The chain couples TRBV7-3 to TRBJ1-2; D is uncertain. Germline V CDR1 and CDR2: SGHTA, FQGTGA. The CDR3 runs 17 residues. CDR3 DNA: TGTGCCAGCAGCCTAACACAACGAACCGGGATAAACTATGGCTACACCTTC. Translated, it gives CASSLTQRTGINYGYTF.

The CDR3 DNA is TGTGCCAGTAGTCGAGGACTAGCGGCCCAAGAGACCCAGTACTTC. Translation: CASSRGLAAQETQYF. J is TRBJ2-5 and V is TRBV19; 10 positions match TRBD2. The CDR3 contains 15 residues. The V segment lost 5 bases and the J segment 1 base; nucleotides outside the gene matches: 4. Germline assignment: CDR1 LNHDA and CDR2 SQIVND (reference sequence).

The chain uses TRBV5-4 and TRBJ1-2; D not certain. The V gene's germline CDR1 is SGHNT and CDR2 YYREEE (reference sequence). Trimming took 4 bases from V and 1 from J, leaving 17 bases between them. CDR3 size: 16 residues. The CDR3 coding sequence is TGTGCCAGCAGCCCCGTTGGCGGCACTAGTAACTATGGCTACACCTTC. Amino acids: CASSPVGGTSNYGYTF. Filled out from reference TRBV5-4 and TRBJ1-2, the complete variable domain reads ETGVTQSPTHLIKTRGQQVTLRCSSQSGHNTVSWYQQALGQGPQFIFQYYREEENGRGNFPPRFSGLQFPNYSSELNVNALELDDSALYLCASSPVGGTSNYGYTFGSGTRLTVV.

The chain recombines TRBV6-5 with TRBJ2-1, with TRBD2 as a possible D gene (5 bases). Germline assignment: CDR1 MNHEY and CDR2 SVGAGI. The CDR3 has 13 residues. V was pared by 5 bases and J by 12 bases, with 17 bases between. The CDR3 sequence: CASSRSLTEGQFF. The CDR3 DNA reads as TGTGCCAGCAGTCGCTCTTTAACAGAGGGGCAGTTCTTC.

A single count supports this clone. The chain is built from TRBV2 and TRBJ1-2; 7 bases align to TRBD1. Losses at the gene ends were 6 bases for V and 7 bases for J; bases not matched to a gene: 20. Per the germline V gene, CDR1 is SNHLY and CDR2 is FYNNEI. The CDR3 consists of 17 residues. This CDR3 is CASRIPGQYEMIGGYTF. CDR3 DNA sequence: TGTGCCAGCAGGATTCCGGGACAGTATGAGATGATTGGTGGCTACACCTTC.

V and J are TRBV6-6 and TRBJ2-7; D is unclear. V lost 6 bases and J lost 4, with 10 bases in between. Looked up from germline, CDR1 is MNHNY and CDR2 is SVGAGI (reference sequence). CDR3 size: 12 residues. In DNA, the CDR3 is TGTGCCAGCAGCCTCTCCTTATACGAGCAGTACTTC. This codes for CASSLSLYEQYF.

J is TRBJ2-1 and V is TRBV6-5, with D perhaps matching TRBD1 (5 bases). Germline V lookup: CDR1 MNHEY, CDR2 SVGAGI. The germline V and J ends were trimmed by 6 bases and 9 bases, with 18 bases remaining between them. The CDR3 covers 14 residues. CDR3 DNA: TGTGCCAGCAGGGTCCAACTGTGGGGCACTGAGCAGTTCTTC. This codes for CASRVQLWGTEQFF.

This sequence joins TRBV19 and TRBJ1-4; a possible D gene is TRBD1 (6 bases). The germline CDR1 and CDR2 sequences are LNHDA and SQIVND (reference sequence). The germline V and J ends were trimmed by 4 bases and 4 bases, with 10 bases remaining between them. CDR3 size: 14 residues. The CDR3 spells CASSKGGINEKLFF. As DNA, the CDR3 is TGTGCCAGTAGTAAGGGGGGTATTAATGAAAAACTGTTTTTT.

The V call is TRBV5-1, the J call TRBJ2-3, with D perhaps being TRBD1 or TRBD2 (5 bases each). The V end was cut by 4 bases, the J end by 6 bases, with 9 bases between. The germline V gene encodes CDR1 SGHRS and CDR2 YFSETQ. This CDR3 contains 12 residues. The chain's CDR3 is CASSAGADTQYF. Written as DNA, the CDR3 is TGCGCCAGCAGCGCCGGGGCGGATACGCAGTATTTT.

The rearrangement joins TRBV27 to TRBJ1-1, with D possibly matching TRBD1 (6 bases). There are 13 residues in the CDR3. CDR1 is MNHEY and CDR2 is SMNVEV in the germline V gene (reference sequence). Trimming cost V 6 bases and J 1 base, with 9 bases left between them. CDR3 bases: TGTGCCAGCAGGGGGGGCAGGAACACTGAAGCTTTCTTT. It translates to CASRGGRNTEAFF.

The CDR3 is CASSTGEYSDTQYF. DNA of the CDR3: TGCGCCAGCAGCACAGGGGAGTATTCAGATACGCAGTATTTT. The gene calls are TRBV5-1 and TRBJ2-3; TRBD1 agrees at 7 bases. With V trimmed by 4 bases and J by 4 bases, 6 bases remained unmatched. Germline V CDR1 and CDR2: SGHRS, YFSETQ. The CDR3 is 14 residues long.

V usage is TRBV11-2 and J usage is TRBJ2-1; TRBD2 is a possible D gene (7 bases). This CDR3 is built from 16 residues. Trimming pared 4 bases from V and 4 bases from J, leaving 17 bases between. In germline, CDR1 is SGHAT, CDR2 FQNNGV. Written as DNA, the CDR3 is TGTGCCAGCAGCTCTTCGGGGGGCCCGGCTTACAATGAGCAGTTCTTC. Translation: CASSSSGGPAYNEQFF. The whole variable domain, remainder taken from reference TRBV11-2 and TRBJ2-1, is EAGVAQSPRYKIIEKRQSVAFWCNPISGHATLYWYQQILGQGPKLLIQFQNNGVVDDSQLPKDRFSAERLKGVDSTLKIQPAKLEDSAVYLCASSSSGGPAYNEQFFGPGTRLTVL.

This chain connects TRBV7-9 to TRBJ2-7; TRBD1 aligns across 12 bases. The CDR3 consists of 15 residues. Trimming at V came to 6 bases and at J to 5 bases, leaving 8 bases not matched to a gene. Germline V CDR1 and CDR2: SEHNR, FQNEAQ (reference sequence). CDR3 amino acids: CASSLEGTGGDEQYF. The CDR3 DNA reads TGTGCCAGCAGTCTCGAGGGGACAGGGGGCGACGAGCAGTACTTC.

CDR3 residues: CASSQVAGRTEAFF. In DNA form, the CDR3 reads TGTGCCAGCAGCCAAGTGGCAGGGAGGACTGAAGCTTTCTTT. This chain links TRBV4-2 with TRBJ1-1, with TRBD1 as a possible D gene (5 bases). This CDR3 region has 14 residues. V was shortened by 1 base and J by 5 bases, with 11 bases between the two germline ends. Per the germline V gene, CDR1 is LGHNA and CDR2 is YNFKEQ.

The gene calls are TRBV6-5 and TRBJ1-4; D call uncertain. There are 14 residues in the CDR3. Germline V gives CDR1 MNHEY, CDR2 SVGAGI. The V and J ends lost 5 bases and 0 bases respectively, with 7 bases between them. The CDR3 sequence is CASSEQTTNEKLFF. Written as DNA, the CDR3 is TGTGCCAGCAGTGAACAGACAACTAATGAAAAACTGTTTTTT.

Only one count was recorded for this clone. This chain links TRBV15 with TRBJ1-4; D may be TRBD1 (6 bases). Trimming pared 3 bases from V and 0 bases from J, leaving 11 bases between. The CDR3 consists of 16 residues. Germline lookup yields CDR1 LNHNV and CDR2 YYDKDF (reference sequence). In DNA form, the CDR3 reads TGTGCCACCAGCAGGGACAGATTTGCAACTAATGAAAAACTGTTTTTT. As protein: CATSRDRFATNEKLFF.

This rearrangement joins TRBV7-2 to TRBJ1-3; TRBD1 aligns across 7 bases. CDR3 length: 16 amino acids. Germline V gene sequence: CDR1 SGHTA, CDR2 FQGNSA. V was pared by 6 bases and J by 0 bases, with 8 bases of the junction left unmatched. The CDR3 spells CASRRMGTVSGNTIYF. CDR3 DNA sequence: TGTGCCAGCAGGCGAATGGGGACAGTCTCTGGAAACACCATATATTTT.

The gene calls are TRBV5-1 and TRBJ2-3; possibly TRBD1 for D (5 bases). Trimming stripped 5 bases from V and 3 bases from J, with 10 bases between. This CDR3 spans 13 amino acids. Germline assignment: CDR1 SGHRS and CDR2 YFSETQ. CDR3 residues: CASRETVTDTQYF. The CDR3 DNA is TGCGCCAGCAGGGAGACAGTAACAGATACGCAGTATTTT.

CDR3 amino acids: CASSIRGRADTQYF. CDR3 nucleotides: TGTGCCAGCAGCATCAGGGGGCGGGCAGATACGCAGTATTTT. J is TRBJ2-3 and V is TRBV6-1; 8 bases fit TRBD1. The germline CDR1 and CDR2 sequences are MNHNS and SASEGT. V lost 6 bases, J lost 4 bases, and 6 bases stayed unmatched. This CDR3 is built from 14 residues.

The chain is built from TRBV2 and TRBJ2-1; possible D gene TRBD1, 5 bases. Trimming stripped 6 bases from V and 0 bases from J, with 12 bases between. The CDR3 contains 15 residues. Germline V gene sequence: CDR1 SNHLY, CDR2 FYNNEI. CDR3 protein: CASSHDSSSYNEQFF. The CDR3 DNA reads as TGTGCCAGCAGCCACGACAGTAGCTCCTACAATGAGCAGTTCTTC.

The chain couples TRBV5-4 to TRBJ2-7; TRBD2 aligns across 11 bases. V lost 2 bases, J lost 0 bases, and 10 bases stayed unmatched. Germline V gene sequence: CDR1 SGHNT, CDR2 YYREEE (reference sequence). This CDR3 has 18 amino acids. CDR3 loop: CASSLPSGGTLLSYEQYF. CDR3 DNA sequence: TGTGCCAGCAGCTTACCTAGCGGGGGGACCCTCCTCTCCTACGAGCAGTACTTC.

This clone was counted a single time. The gene calls are TRBV28 and TRBJ1-5; D uncertain. V was clipped by 3 bases and J by 9 bases, with 12 bases between them. Germline CDR1 is MDHEN and CDR2 is SYDVKM. The CDR3 has 13 residues. Here the CDR3 DNA reads TGTGCCAGCAGTTTGGCCAGAGGTCTGCCCCAGCATTTT. This sequence encodes CASSLARGLPQHF.

This sequence joins TRBV5-1 and TRBJ2-1, with 14 bases matching TRBD2. In germline, CDR1 is SGHRS, CDR2 YFSETQ. The CDR3 extends over 18 amino acids. The V and J ends lost 0 bases and 7 bases, in that order; junction bases with no gene match: 9. The chain's CDR3 is CASSLASGTSGRRNEQFF. Here the CDR3 DNA reads TGCGCCAGCAGCTTGGCCTCCGGGACTAGCGGGAGAAGGAATGAGCAGTTCTTC.

The gene calls are TRBV30 and TRBJ2-2, with TRBD2 identical over 10 bases. The CDR3 spans 16 residues. The V gene's germline CDR1 is GTSNPN and CDR2 SVGIG (reference sequence). The junction had 6 bases not matched to a gene; V was cut back by 1 base and J by 4 bases. CDR3 sequence reads: CAWSALAGVVTGELFF. As DNA, the CDR3 is TGTGCCTGGAGTGCGCTAGCGGGAGTGGTCACCGGGGAGCTGTTTTTT.

The chain couples TRBV6-5 to TRBJ2-5, with D possibly matching TRBD1 (6 bases). Germline-derived CDR1 and CDR2 are MNHEY and SVGAGI. This CDR3 is 13 amino acids long. The ends were cut back, 5 bases at V and 7 bases at J, with 14 bases in the middle. Here the CDR3 reads CASSKGHVWTQYF. The CDR3 DNA reads as TGTGCCAGCAGTAAGGGACATGTATGGACCCAGTACTTC.